The 6 T cell receptor beta chains in this list originate from one sample, sequenced in a study of cytomegalovirus exposure and HLA in healthy donors. Use of 60 Vbeta and 13 Jbeta primers characterized the PCR. TCRdb's table, derived via immunoSEQ multiplex PCR, lists solely in-frame clones and lacks some. The sample yields 140,000 to 150,000 clones, 9.4% seen once. Material for sequencing was PBMCs. These receptors were taken from a male donor in good health and CMV-seronegative.

This clone has a handful of counts. The J gene is TRBJ1-4, the V gene TRBV7-9; possibly TRBD1 for D (6 bases). The V end was cut by 5 bases, the J end by 4 bases, with 20 bases between. Per the germline V gene, CDR1 is SEHNR and CDR2 is FQNEAQ (reference sequence). The CDR3 extends over 17 amino acids. CDR3 coding DNA: TGTGCCAGCAGCGCCCAGGGGAAGGGCTCGAGTAATGAAAAACTGTTTTTT. It yields the protein CASSAQGKGSSNEKLFF.

This clone was observed a handful of times. The CDR3 loop reads CASSDSSNPYGYTF. The CDR3 coding sequence is TGTGCCAGCAGCGACAGCTCGAACCCTTATGGCTACACCTTC. This chain joins TRBV28 and TRBJ1-2; D is possibly TRBD1 (5 bases). The CDR3 length is 14 residues. Trimming left V 6 bases short and J 5 bases short, with 16 bases between. The V gene's germline CDR1 is MDHEN and CDR2 SYDVKM.

The J gene is TRBJ2-5, the V gene TRBV2; TRBD2 matches 11 bases. The CDR3 has 16 residues. V dropped 7 bases and J dropped 5; count of bases not matched to a gene: 12. CDR1 and CDR2 (germline): SNHLY, FYNNEI. The CDR3 DNA follows: TGTGCCAGCAACAACTTAGCGGGAGGGCCGTTGGAGACCCAGTACTTC. This sequence encodes CASNNLAGGPLETQYF.

This clone was seen only a few times. The chain couples TRBV7-2 to TRBJ2-3; D remains unclear. Germline assignment: CDR1 SGHTA and CDR2 FQGNSA. CDR3 size: 12 residues. The ends were cut back, 6 bases at V and 4 bases at J, with 8 bases in the middle. The CDR3 coding sequence is TGTGCCAGCAGAGGTCAGGCAGATACGCAGTATTTT. As protein: CASRGQADTQYF.

This clone appeared a few times. The V gene is TRBV4-2, the J gene TRBJ1-2; D possibly corresponds to TRBD1 (5 bases). This CDR3 region has 15 residues. The germline gives CDR1 LGHNA, CDR2 YNFKEQ. The V end was cut by 0 bases, the J end by 4 bases, with 12 bases between. The CDR3 loop is CASSQETARAYGYTF. CDR3 DNA: TGTGCCAGCAGCCAAGAGACAGCTCGCGCCTATGGCTACACCTTC.

The chain carries TRBV7-3 and TRBJ1-1; 10 bases agree with TRBD1. Germline CDR1 and CDR2: SGHTA and FQGTGA. The CDR3 is made up of 13 amino acids. V shed 5 bases, J shed 9 bases, and the junction held 6 bases outside the gene matches. CDR3 nucleotide sequence: TGTGCCAGCAGCCCGACAGGGGGCGGTAAAGCTTTCTTT. Encoded protein: CASSPTGGGKAFF.